These 7 T cell receptor beta chains share one sample of origin, sequenced in a study of human T cells and chemical hapten exposure. TCRdb passed the RACE reads through MiXCR, listing each CDR3 protein once. Of more than 95,000 distinct CDR3 sequences listed, less than 35% were seen once; the top ten hold around 2.5%. Time point given: patch test 3, about 24 weeks after DPC sensitization. The sample's treatment: therapeutic diphenylcyclopropenone sensitization with weekly scalp DPC. Specimen: whole blood, collected in connection with sensitization to the hapten diphenylcyclopropenone (DPC). The origin of the receptors is a man aged 35 to 55 with alopecia areata. Some clones in this sample may be carry-over from other donors' samples.

This clonotype was counted only a few times. The chain joins TRBV27 to TRBJ2-5; D is unresolved. Germline V gene data show CDR1 as MNHEY and CDR2 as SMNVEV (reference sequence). The germline V and J ends were trimmed by 7 bases and 9 bases, with 3 bases remaining between them. The CDR3 loop spans 8 amino acids. This CDR3 is CASKAQYF. CDR3 DNA sequence: TGTGCCAGCAAGGCCCAGTACTTC.

The rearrangement joins TRBV7-9 to TRBJ1-6; D perhaps matches TRBD1 (6 bases). Per germline, CDR1 SEHNR and CDR2 FQNEAQ (reference sequence). The CDR3 runs 17 residues. V lost 8 bases and J lost 9, with 26 bases in between. CDR3 residues: CASSGGDPGTRGSPLHF. CDR3 in DNA: TGTGCCAGCTCAGGCGGGGATCCCGGGACAAGAGGTTCACCCCTCCACTTT.

This chain connects TRBV12-3 or TRBV12-4 to TRBJ2-1; 8 positions match TRBD2. CDR3 length: 15 residues. V lost 2 bases, J lost 9 bases, and 9 bases stayed unmatched. CDR3 sequence: CASSLLRTSSTEQFF. Written as DNA, the CDR3 is TGTGCCAGCAGTTTACTGAGGACTAGCTCCACTGAGCAGTTCTTC.

The chain combines TRBV5-1 with TRBJ2-7; D possibly corresponds to TRBD2 (5 bases). The CDR3 has 15 residues. Trimming took 4 bases from V and 3 from J, leaving 17 bases between them. Germline V gene lookup returns CDR1 SGHRS and CDR2 YFSETQ. DNA of the CDR3: TGCGCCAGCAGCCCTGTTCTAGTCGCGGGCTACGAGCAGTACTTC. It codes for CASSPVLVAGYEQYF.

This clonotype was observed once. One junction end disagrees with the germline gene, perhaps due to a read error. V gene TRBV9 combines with J gene TRBJ2-3; TRBD2 might be the D (5 bases). Germline V CDR1 and CDR2: SGDLS, YYNGEE. The CDR3 spans 15 residues. CDR3 DNA: TGTGCCGGCGGTCGGGGATCGGGATGGGCAGACACGCAGTATTTT. Translating it yields CAGGRGSGWADTQYF.

This clonotype was seen a handful of times. The chain is built from TRBV24-1 and TRBJ2-1; 9 nucleotides align to TRBD2. The CDR3 runs 14 residues. Losses at the gene ends were 5 bases for V and 8 bases for J; bases not matched to a gene: 6. In germline, CDR1 is KGHDR, CDR2 SFDVKD. This CDR3 reads CATSVDSGSYEQFF. For the CDR3, the DNA is TGTGCCACCAGTGTTGATAGCGGGAGCTATGAGCAGTTCTTC.

The chain carries TRBV10-3 and TRBJ2-1; 7 bases agree with TRBD2. The V gene's germline CDR1 is ENHRY and CDR2 SYGVKD. After removal of 11 bases from V and 7 bases from J, the junction contained 17 bases not matched to a gene. CDR3 size: 15 residues. The CDR3 loop is CASGLAGVLWNEQFF. The DNA for the CDR3 is TGTGCCTCGGGCCTGGCGGGAGTCTTGTGGAATGAGCAGTTCTTC.